The clone carrying this T cell receptor beta chain showed up many times. Its antigen remains unidentified. Uncontrolled infection, other autoimmune disease, pregnancy and lactation each barred patients from inclusion. Amplification of TCR beta CDR3 regions used RNA as the template. With the HTBI primer set, the TCR CDR3 went through a first round of RT-PCR. From the multiplex PCR reads, TCRdb called clonotypes with MiXCR, one entry per CDR3 protein. The sample shows 250,000 to 350,000 distinct CDR3 sequences, over 15% of them seen only once. The data originate from a study of T cells in Graves' hyperthyroidism and ophthalmopathy. Study conclusions and caveats: Most thyroid clonotypes expanded above 0.001 appeared in blood too. Stable hyperthyroidism was separated from ophthalmopathy by a model based on 13 V-J features. Onset of ophthalmopathy came a median approximately 6.5 months after the model predicted it.

Sample: blood. This TCR derives from a woman aged 55-70 years with Graves' ophthalmopathy.

DNA of the CDR3: TGTGCCAGCGAGATGGTAGAGAGGGCTTTCTTT. This translates into CASEMVERAFF. This chain links TRBV2 with TRBJ1-1, with D hard to call. CDR1 and CDR2 (germline): SNHLY, FYNNEI. The V end was cut by 8 bases, the J end by 11 bases, with 15 bases between. CDR3 size: 11 residues.